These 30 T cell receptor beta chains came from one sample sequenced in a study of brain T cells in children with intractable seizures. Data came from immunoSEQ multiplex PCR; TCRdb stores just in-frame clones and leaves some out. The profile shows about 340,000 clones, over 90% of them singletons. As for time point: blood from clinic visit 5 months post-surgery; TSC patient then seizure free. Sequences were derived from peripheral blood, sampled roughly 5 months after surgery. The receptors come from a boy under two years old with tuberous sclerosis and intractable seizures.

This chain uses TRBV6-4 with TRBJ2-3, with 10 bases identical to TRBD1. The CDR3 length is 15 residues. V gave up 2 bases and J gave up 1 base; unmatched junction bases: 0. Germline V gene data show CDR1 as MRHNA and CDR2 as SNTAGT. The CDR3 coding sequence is TGTGCCAGCAGTGACGGGACAGGGGGCACAGATACGCAGTATTTT. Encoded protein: CASSDGTGGTDTQYF.

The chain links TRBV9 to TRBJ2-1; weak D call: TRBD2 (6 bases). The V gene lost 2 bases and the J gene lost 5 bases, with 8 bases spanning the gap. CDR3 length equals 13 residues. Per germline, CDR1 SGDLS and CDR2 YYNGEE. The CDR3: CASSVDYNNEQFF. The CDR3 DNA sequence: TGTGCCAGCAGCGTGGACTACAACAATGAGCAGTTCTTC. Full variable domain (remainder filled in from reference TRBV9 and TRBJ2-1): DSGVTQTPKHLITATGQRVTLRCSPRSGDLSVYWYQQSLDQGLQFLIQYYNGEERAKGNILERFSAQQFPDLHSELNLSSLELGDSALYFCASSVDYNNEQFFGPGTRLTVL.

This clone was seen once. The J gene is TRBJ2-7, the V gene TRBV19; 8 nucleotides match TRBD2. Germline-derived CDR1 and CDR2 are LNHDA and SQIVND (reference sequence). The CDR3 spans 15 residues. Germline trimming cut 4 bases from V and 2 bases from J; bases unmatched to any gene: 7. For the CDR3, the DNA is TGTGCCAGTAGTACCGGGACTAGTGGGACCTACGAGCAGTACTTC. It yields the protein CASSTGTSGTYEQYF.

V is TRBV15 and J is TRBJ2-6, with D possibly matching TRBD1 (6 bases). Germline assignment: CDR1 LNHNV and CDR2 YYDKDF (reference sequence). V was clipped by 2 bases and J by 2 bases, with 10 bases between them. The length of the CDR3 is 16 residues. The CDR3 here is CATSRTGITGANVLTF. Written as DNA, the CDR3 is TGTGCCACCAGCAGAACAGGGATTACTGGGGCCAACGTCCTGACTTTC.

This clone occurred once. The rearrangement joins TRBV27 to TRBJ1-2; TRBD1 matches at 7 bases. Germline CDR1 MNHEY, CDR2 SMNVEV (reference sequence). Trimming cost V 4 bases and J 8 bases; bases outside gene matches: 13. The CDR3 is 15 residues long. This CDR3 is CASSWGQFGPEGYTF. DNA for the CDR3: TGTGCCAGCAGTTGGGGACAGTTCGGGCCGGAGGGCTACACCTTC.

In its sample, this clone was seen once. The CDR3 DNA follows: TGTGCCAGCAGCTTGGAACGGAGGTCGGGTCAGCCCCAGCATTTT. Its translation is CASSLERRSGQPQHF. The chain has TRBV5-4 and TRBJ1-5; D is ambiguous. The CDR3 totals 15 residues. V lost 0 bases and J lost 6, with 13 bases in between. CDR1 is SGHNT, CDR2 YYREEE, per germline (reference sequence).

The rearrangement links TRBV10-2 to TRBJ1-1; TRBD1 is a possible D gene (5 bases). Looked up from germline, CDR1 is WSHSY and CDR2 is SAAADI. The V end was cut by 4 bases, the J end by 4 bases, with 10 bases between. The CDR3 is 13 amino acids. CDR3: CASSATQGTEAFF. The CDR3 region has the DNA TGCGCCAGCAGTGCGACGCAGGGCACTGAAGCTTTCTTT.

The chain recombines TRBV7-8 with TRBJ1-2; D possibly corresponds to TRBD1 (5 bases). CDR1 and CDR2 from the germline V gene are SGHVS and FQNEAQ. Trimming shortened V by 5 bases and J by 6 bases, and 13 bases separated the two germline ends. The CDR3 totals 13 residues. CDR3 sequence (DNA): TGTGCCAGCAGCGAGGGACCGGGAGATGGCTACACCTTC. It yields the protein CASSEGPGDGYTF.

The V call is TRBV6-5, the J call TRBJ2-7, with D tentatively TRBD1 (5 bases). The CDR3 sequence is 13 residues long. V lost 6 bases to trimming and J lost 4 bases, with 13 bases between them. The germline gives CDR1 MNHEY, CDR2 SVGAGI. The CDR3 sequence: CASSHRSPYEQYF. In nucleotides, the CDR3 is TGTGCCAGCAGCCACAGGTCTCCTTACGAGCAGTACTTC.

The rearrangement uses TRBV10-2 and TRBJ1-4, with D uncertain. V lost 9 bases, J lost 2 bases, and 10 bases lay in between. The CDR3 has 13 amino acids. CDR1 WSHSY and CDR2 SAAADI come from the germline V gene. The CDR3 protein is CASLRGTNEKLFF. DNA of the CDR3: TGCGCCAGTCTGCGAGGTACTAATGAAAAACTGTTTTTT.

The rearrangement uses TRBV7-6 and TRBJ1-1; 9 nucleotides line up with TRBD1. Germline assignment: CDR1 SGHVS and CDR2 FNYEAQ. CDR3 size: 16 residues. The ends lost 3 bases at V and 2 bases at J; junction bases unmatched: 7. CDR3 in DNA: TGTGCCAGCAGCTTTAAATTGGGACAGGGTAACACTGAAGCTTTCTTT. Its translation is CASSFKLGQGNTEAFF.

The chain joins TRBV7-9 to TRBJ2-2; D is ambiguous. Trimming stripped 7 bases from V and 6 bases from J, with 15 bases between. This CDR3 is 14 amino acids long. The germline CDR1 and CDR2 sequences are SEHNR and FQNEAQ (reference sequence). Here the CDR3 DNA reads TGTGCCAGCACCCCCAGCCAGTCGCCCGGGGAGCTGTTTTTT. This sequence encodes CASTPSQSPGELFF. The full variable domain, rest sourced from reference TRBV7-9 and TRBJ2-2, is DTGVSQNPRHKITKRGQNVTFRCDPISEHNRLYWYRQTLGQGPEFLTYFQNEAQLEKSRLLSDRFSAERPKGSFSTLEIQRTEQGDSAMYLCASTPSQSPGELFFGEGSRLTVL.

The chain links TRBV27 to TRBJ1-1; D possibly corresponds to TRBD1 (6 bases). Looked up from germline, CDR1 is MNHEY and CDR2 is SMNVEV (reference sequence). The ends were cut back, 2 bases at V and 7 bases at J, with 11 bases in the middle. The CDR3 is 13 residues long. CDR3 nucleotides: TGTGCCAGCAGTTTAAGGGGGGCACGTGAAGCTTTCTTT. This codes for CASSLRGAREAFF.

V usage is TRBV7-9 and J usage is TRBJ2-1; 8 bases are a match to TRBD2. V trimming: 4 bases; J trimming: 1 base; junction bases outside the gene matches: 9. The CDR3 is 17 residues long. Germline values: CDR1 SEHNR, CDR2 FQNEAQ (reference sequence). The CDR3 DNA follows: TGTGCCAGCAGCTCTGACAGCGGGAGAGGATCCTACAATGAGCAGTTCTTC. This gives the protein CASSSDSGRGSYNEQFF.

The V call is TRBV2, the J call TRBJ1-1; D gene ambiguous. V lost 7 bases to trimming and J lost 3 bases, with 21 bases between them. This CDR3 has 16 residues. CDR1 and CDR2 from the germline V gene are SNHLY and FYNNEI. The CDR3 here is CASNGFGQVSYTEAFF. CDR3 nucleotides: TGTGCCAGCAATGGATTTGGGCAAGTCTCATACACTGAAGCTTTCTTT.

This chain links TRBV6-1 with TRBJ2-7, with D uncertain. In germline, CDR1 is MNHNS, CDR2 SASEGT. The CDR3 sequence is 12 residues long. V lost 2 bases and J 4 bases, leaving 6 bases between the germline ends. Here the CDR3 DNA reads TGTGCCAGCAGTGAAAGCCATTACGAGCAGTACTTC. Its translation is CASSESHYEQYF.

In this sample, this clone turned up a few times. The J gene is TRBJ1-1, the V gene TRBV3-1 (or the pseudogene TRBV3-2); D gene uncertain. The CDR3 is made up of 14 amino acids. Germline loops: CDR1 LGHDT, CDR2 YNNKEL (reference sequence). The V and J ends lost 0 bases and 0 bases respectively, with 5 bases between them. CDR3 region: CASSQDNMNTEAFF. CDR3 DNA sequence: TGTGCCAGCAGCCAAGACAATATGAACACTGAAGCTTTCTTT.

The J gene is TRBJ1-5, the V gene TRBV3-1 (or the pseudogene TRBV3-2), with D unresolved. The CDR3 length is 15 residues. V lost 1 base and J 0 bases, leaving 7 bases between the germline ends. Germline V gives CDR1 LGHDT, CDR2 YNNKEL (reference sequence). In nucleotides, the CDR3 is TGTGCCAGCAGCCAAGTTATTGGTAGCAATCAGCCCCAGCATTTT. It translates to CASSQVIGSNQPQHF.

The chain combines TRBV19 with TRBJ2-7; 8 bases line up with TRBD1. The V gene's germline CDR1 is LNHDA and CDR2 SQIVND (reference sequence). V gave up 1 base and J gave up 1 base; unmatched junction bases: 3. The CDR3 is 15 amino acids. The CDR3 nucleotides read TGTGCCAGTAGTATAGGTGGACAGGGTTCCTACGAGCAGTACTTC. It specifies CASSIGGQGSYEQYF.

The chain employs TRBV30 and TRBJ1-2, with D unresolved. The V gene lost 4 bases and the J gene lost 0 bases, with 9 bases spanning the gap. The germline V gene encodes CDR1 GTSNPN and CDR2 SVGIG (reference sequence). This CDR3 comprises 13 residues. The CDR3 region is CAWNKLANYGYTF. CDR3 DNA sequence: TGTGCCTGGAACAAACTAGCTAACTATGGCTACACCTTC.

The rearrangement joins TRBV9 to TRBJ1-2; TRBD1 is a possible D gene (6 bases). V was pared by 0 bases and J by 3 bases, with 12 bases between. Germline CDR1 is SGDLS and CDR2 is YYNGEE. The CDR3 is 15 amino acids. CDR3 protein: CASSVGAGEHYGYTF. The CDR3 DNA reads TGTGCCAGCAGCGTAGGGGCAGGGGAGCACTATGGCTACACCTTC.

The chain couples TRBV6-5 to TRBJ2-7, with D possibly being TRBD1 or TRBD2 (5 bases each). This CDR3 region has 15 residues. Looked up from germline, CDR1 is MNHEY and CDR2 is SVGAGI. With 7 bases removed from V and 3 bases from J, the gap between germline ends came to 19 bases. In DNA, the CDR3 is TGTGCCAGCAAAAACCGGGTCGGGACCCTCTACGAGCAGTACTTC. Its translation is CASKNRVGTLYEQYF.

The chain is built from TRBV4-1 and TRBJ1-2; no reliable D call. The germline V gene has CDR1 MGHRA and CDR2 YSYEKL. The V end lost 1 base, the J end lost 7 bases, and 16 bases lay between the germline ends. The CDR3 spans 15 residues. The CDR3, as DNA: TGCGCCAGCAGCCAAGTCGACGACGCAAGTTTTGGCTACACCTTC. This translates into CASSQVDDASFGYTF.

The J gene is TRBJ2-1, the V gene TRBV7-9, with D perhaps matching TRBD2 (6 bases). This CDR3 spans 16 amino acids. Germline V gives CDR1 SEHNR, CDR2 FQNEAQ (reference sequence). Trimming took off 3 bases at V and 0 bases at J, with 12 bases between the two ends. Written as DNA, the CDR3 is TGTGCCAGCAGCTTTCTGTTAGCGGCCTCCTACAATGAGCAGTTCTTC. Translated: CASSFLLAASYNEQFF.

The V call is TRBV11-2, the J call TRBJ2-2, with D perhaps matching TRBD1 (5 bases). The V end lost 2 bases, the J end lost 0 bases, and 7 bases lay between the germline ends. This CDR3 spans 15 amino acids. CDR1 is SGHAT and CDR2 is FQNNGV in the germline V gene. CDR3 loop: CASSLLGANTGELFF. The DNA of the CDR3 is TGTGCCAGCAGCTTACTAGGGGCGAACACCGGGGAGCTGTTTTTT. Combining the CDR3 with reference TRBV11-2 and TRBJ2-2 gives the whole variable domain EAGVAQSPRYKIIEKRQSVAFWCNPISGHATLYWYQQILGQGPKLLIQFQNNGVVDDSQLPKDRFSAERLKGVDSTLKIQPAKLEDSAVYLCASSLLGANTGELFFGEGSRLTVL.

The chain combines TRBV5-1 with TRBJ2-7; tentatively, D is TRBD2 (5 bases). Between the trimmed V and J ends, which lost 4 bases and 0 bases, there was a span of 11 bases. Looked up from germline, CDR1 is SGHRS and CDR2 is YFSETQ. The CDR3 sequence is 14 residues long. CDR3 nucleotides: TGCGCCAGCAGCAGCATCGGGAACTCCTACGAGCAGTACTTC. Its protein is CASSSIGNSYEQYF.

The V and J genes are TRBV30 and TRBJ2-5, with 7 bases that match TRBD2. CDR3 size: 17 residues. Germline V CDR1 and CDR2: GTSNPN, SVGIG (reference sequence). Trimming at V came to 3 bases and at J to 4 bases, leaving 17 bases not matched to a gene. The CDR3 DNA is TGTGCCTGGAGCCCCTCCATTAGGGGAGGGCCAGGAGAGACCCAGTACTTC. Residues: CAWSPSIRGGPGETQYF.

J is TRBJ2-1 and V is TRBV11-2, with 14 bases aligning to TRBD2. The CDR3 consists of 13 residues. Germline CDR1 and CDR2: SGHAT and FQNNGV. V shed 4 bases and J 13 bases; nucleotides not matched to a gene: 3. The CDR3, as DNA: TGTGCCAGCAGCTCGGGACTAGCGGGAGATCAGTTCTTC. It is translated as CASSSGLAGDQFF.

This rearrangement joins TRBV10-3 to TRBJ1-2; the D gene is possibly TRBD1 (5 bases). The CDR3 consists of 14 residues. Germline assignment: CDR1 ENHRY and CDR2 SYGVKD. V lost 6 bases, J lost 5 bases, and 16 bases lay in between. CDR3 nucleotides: TGTGCCATCAGGAGTGACGGGGAGGGGTATGGCTACACCTTC. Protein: CAIRSDGEGYGYTF.

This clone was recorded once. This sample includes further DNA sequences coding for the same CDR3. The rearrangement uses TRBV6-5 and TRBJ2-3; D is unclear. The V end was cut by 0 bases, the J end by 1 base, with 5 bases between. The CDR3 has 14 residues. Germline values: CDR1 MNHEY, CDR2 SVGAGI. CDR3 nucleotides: TGTGCCAGCAGTTACTCCCGGGGCACAGATACGCAGTATTTT. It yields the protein CASSYSRGTDTQYF.